This T cell receptor (beta chain) was retrieved from a study of blood T cell repertoires in COVID-19. In the source study's methods: Amplified reference gene primers provided the basis for estimating nucleated cell counts. Libraries were prepared by immunoSEQ multiplex PCR; TCRdb keeps only in-frame clonotypes and omits some of them. The D gene and trimming were derived from the DNA, and the V and J assignments and clone size from that table. The data hold over 250,000 clones, with roughly 85% observed a single time. The TCR sequence derives from a woman between 70 and 85 years old with acute or convalescent COVID-19. The specimen was peripheral blood.

CDR3 nucleotide sequence: TGCGCCAGCAGCCCAGAGGGGGGGTTGTTCGATGAGCAGTTCTTC. This codes for CASSPEGGLFDEQFF. V gene TRBV10-1 combines with J gene TRBJ2-1; TRBD2 might be the D (7 bases). The CDR3 sequence is 15 residues long. Germline values: CDR1 WNHNN, CDR2 SYGVQD (reference sequence). With 6 bases removed from V and 8 bases from J, the gap between germline ends came to 20 bases.